The rows below give T cell receptor beta chains drawn from one sample of a study of T cells of healthy individuals. TCRdb re-called the 5' RACE reads with MiXCR, one entry per CDR3 protein. The sample includes 45,000 to 60,000 distinct CDR3 sequences, 14% to 15% seen only once; the top ten take about 16%. The source is a human donor in good health. Each CDR3 is given with its conserved first and last residue. D genes are given only for firm matches. Rows may omit the clone size; those that give it use once, few, many or a size class.

CDR3	DNA	V	J	D	size
CASTKGTNEKLFF	TGTGCCAGCACCAAGGGCACAAATGAAAAACTGTTTTTT	TRBV2	TRBJ1-4	NA	few
CASSSDGQRYFGEQYF	TGCGCCAGCAGCTCGGACGGACAGCGATATTTCGGCGAGCAGTACTTC	TRBV5-1	TRBJ2-7	NA	few
CATSDRSYRGANTGELFF	TGTGCCACCAGTGATCGGTCTTACAGGGGCGCGAACACCGGGGAGCTGTTTTTT	TRBV24-1	TRBJ2-2	TRBD1	many
CASSLTGELVYEQYF	TGTGCCAGCAGCCTCACAGGGGAACTAGTCTACGAGCAGTACTTC	TRBV11-2	TRBJ2-7	TRBD1	few
CASSPPKPGLAGNEQFF	TGTGCCAGCAGCCCTCCCAAACCGGGACTAGCGGGGAATGAGCAGTTCTTC	TRBV7-9	TRBJ2-1	TRBD2	NA
CASSRDTGHEQYF	TGTGCCAGCAGCAGAGATACAGGGCACGAGCAGTACTTC	TRBV7-9	TRBJ2-7	NA	NA
CATVFQETQYF	TGTGCCACCGTGTTCCAAGAGACCCAGTACTTC	TRBV10-3	TRBJ2-5	NA	few
CASSARDDTDTQYF	TGTGCCAGCAGCGCCCGAGACGACACAGATACGCAGTATTTT	TRBV11-2	TRBJ2-3	NA	NA
CASSFTSTGWGNTIYF	TGTGCCAGCAGTTTCACCTCAACAGGTTGGGGAAACACCATATATTTT	TRBV12-3/TRBV12-4	TRBJ1-3	NA	few
CASSQERGFSNYGYNF	TGCGCCAGCAGCCAAGAGAGGGGGTTTTCTAACTATGGCTACAACTTC	TRBV4-3	TRBJ1-2	NA	NA
CASSLGAPGLVGEQFF	TGTGCCAGCAGCTTAGGTGCACCGGGACTAGTGGGTGAGCAGTTCTTC	TRBV7-6	TRBJ2-1	TRBD2	many
CSAPGTGGGNTEAFF	TGCAGTGCTCCCGGGACAGGGGGCGGGAACACTGAAGCTTTCTTT	TRBV20-1	TRBJ1-1	TRBD1	many
CSAWTGANYGYTF	TGCAGTGCTTGGACAGGAGCTAACTATGGCTACACCTTC	TRBV20-1	TRBJ1-2	TRBD1	many
CASAFRVRTEAFF	TGTGCCAGCGCTTTCCGGGTAAGGACTGAAGCTTTCTTT	TRBV6-2/TRBV6-3	TRBJ1-1	NA	many
CASSLSFSYEQYF	TGTGCCAGCAGCTTATCGTTCAGCTACGAGCAGTACTTC	TRBV7-6	TRBJ2-7	NA	few
CASNPSAGRNTGELFF	TGTGCCAGCAACCCCAGTGCGGGACGGAACACCGGGGAGCTGTTTTTT	TRBV12-3/TRBV12-4	TRBJ2-2	NA	NA
CSAPLTGVADTQYF	TGCAGTGCGCCGCTTACAGGGGTCGCAGATACGCAGTATTTT	TRBV20-1	TRBJ2-3	TRBD1	few
CAWSDLDNEQFF	TGTGCCTGGAGCGATCTAGACAATGAGCAGTTCTTC	TRBV30	TRBJ2-1	NA	NA
CASSRRSGDTDTQYF	TGCGCCAGCAGCCGGAGGAGTGGGGACACAGATACGCAGTATTTT	TRBV4-1	TRBJ2-3	NA	NA
CASSYSQGITEAFF	TGTGCCAGCAGTTACTCTCAGGGGATCACTGAAGCTTTCTTT	TRBV6-6	TRBJ1-1	NA	many
CSASGPEGTDTQYF	TGCAGTGCTAGTGGTCCGGAGGGCACAGATACGCAGTATTTT	TRBV20-1	TRBJ2-3	NA	many
CASSRGLADDNEQFF	TGTGCCAGCAGCCGGGGACTAGCGGACGACAATGAGCAGTTCTTC	TRBV11-3	TRBJ2-1	TRBD2	many
CASRLGANVLTF	TGTGCCAGCAGACTAGGGGCCAACGTCCTGACTTTC	TRBV5-6	TRBJ2-6	NA	few
CATDLPGEQYF	TGTGCCACCGACCTCCCCGGCGAGCAGTACTTC	TRBV6-2/TRBV6-3	TRBJ2-7	NA	NA
CASSQDPGGWGYTF	TGCGCCAGCAGCCAAGATCCGGGTGGTTGGGGCTACACCTTC	TRBV4-3	TRBJ1-2	NA	few
CASSLVGTSGLAKNIQYF	TGTGCCAGCAGCTTAGTTGGGACTAGCGGTTTAGCCAAAAACATTCAGTACTTC	TRBV7-2	TRBJ2-4	TRBD2	few
CASSPPRGQGADEQYF	TGTGCCAGCAGTCCCCCTCGGGGACAGGGGGCCGACGAGCAGTACTTC	TRBV28	TRBJ2-7	TRBD1	NA
CASSRARGVETQYF	TGCGCCAGCAGCCGAGCAAGGGGGGTAGAGACCCAGTACTTC	TRBV4-1	TRBJ2-5	NA	few
CASSPRQGSFPYQPQHF	TGTGCCAGCAGTCCCCGACAGGGGTCTTTTCCTTATCAGCCCCAGCATTTT	TRBV6-2/TRBV6-3	TRBJ1-5	TRBD1	few
CASGTASSYNSPLHF	TGTGCCAGTGGGACGGCGAGCTCCTATAATTCACCCCTCCACTTT	TRBV19	TRBJ1-6	NA	NA
CASSLQPLTGELFF	TGTGCCAGCAGCTTACAGCCCCTCACCGGGGAGCTGTTTTTT	TRBV11-2	TRBJ2-2	NA	many
CASSDGHISAGYGQYF	TGTGCCAGCTCAGACGGACACATAAGCGCCGGCTACGGGCAGTACTTC	TRBV18	TRBJ2-7	NA	few
CASSPRQETGYEQYF	TGTGCCAGCAGCCCCCGACAGGAAACGGGCTACGAGCAGTACTTC	TRBV13	TRBJ2-7	NA	many
CASSPRDGNYEQYF	TGTGCCAGCAGCCCCCGGGACGGGAACTACGAGCAGTACTTC	TRBV7-2	TRBJ2-7	NA	NA
CASSLFRGLDGYTF	TGTGCCAGCAGCTTATTCCGGGGGCTGGATGGCTACACCTTC	TRBV11-1	TRBJ1-2	NA	few
CASTDGQGLVTGELFF	TGTGCCAGCACTGACGGACAGGGACTAGTCACCGGGGAGCTGTTTTTT	TRBV12-3/TRBV12-4	TRBJ2-2	NA	many
CSAHSGGSYNEQFF	TGCAGTGCCCATAGCGGGGGATCCTACAATGAGCAGTTCTTC	TRBV20-1	TRBJ2-1	TRBD2	NA
CASSVGNSGEGDTQYF	TGTGCCAGCAGCGTAGGGAATAGCGGGGAGGGAGATACGCAGTATTTT	TRBV9	TRBJ2-3	TRBD2	few
CAISEPQGTYGYTF	TGTGCCATCAGTGAGCCCCAGGGGACCTATGGCTACACCTTC	TRBV10-3	TRBJ1-2	NA	many